The T cell receptor (beta chain) described here comes from a study of T cell repertoires in cytomegalovirus infection. The overall study: Newly reported HLA-C-restricted and thoroughly characterized HLA-B-restricted CMV epitopes were employed.

Study conclusions and caveats: Across the ex vivo response, the dominant clonotypes were HLA-C-restricted CMV-specific TCR beta clonotypes.

CDR1 is MNHEY, CDR2 SVGAGI, per germline. Trimming removed 8 bases at V and 3 bases at J, with 14 bases between. The CDR3 is 14 residues long. Regarding this clonotype: Its antigen remains unidentified.

TCRdb reprocessed the reads via MiXCR and lists one record per CDR3 protein. This table has about 500,000 distinct CDR3 sequences, roughly a third appearing once. The V gene is TRBV6-5, the J gene TRBJ1-3; possibly TRBD1 for D (6 bases). The sequences come from cultured PBMCs, collected from culture after CMV antigen stimulation. This clonotype originated in a human donor in good health (CMV status not recorded). Some clones in this sample may be carry-over from other donors' samples. CDR3 region: CASGNRVDGNTIYF. The DNA for the CDR3 is TGTGCCAGCGGCAACAGGGTTGATGGAAACACCATATATTTT.